This T cell receptor (beta chain) originates from a study of immune evolution from preneoplasia to lung adenocarcinoma. Study details: HLA loss of heterozygosity: about 7% AIS, roughly 15% MIA, about 31% ADC, none AAH.

Trimming left V 1 base short and J 3 bases short, with 15 bases between. The CDR3 has 16 amino acids. CDR1 and CDR2 (germline): MNHEY, SVGAGI. Data came from immunoSEQ multiplex PCR; TCRdb stores just in-frame clones and leaves some out. The repertoire holds some 4,000 clones, approximately 90% seen once, with roughly 3.9% in the top ten. Points on this clone: Its target is not known.

Findings and limits, study-wide: Later-stage lesions seemingly showed higher T cell density and diversity than normal lung.

The TCR sequence derives from a donor older than 65 with lung adenocarcinoma. Sequencing was performed on FFPE minimally invasive lung adenocarcinoma tissue. The rearrangement uses TRBV6-5 and TRBJ1-1; unclear D gene. The CDR3 spells CASSYWESGRHTEAFF. For the CDR3, the DNA is TGTGCCAGCAGTTACTGGGAGTCGGGGAGACACACTGAAGCTTTCTTT.